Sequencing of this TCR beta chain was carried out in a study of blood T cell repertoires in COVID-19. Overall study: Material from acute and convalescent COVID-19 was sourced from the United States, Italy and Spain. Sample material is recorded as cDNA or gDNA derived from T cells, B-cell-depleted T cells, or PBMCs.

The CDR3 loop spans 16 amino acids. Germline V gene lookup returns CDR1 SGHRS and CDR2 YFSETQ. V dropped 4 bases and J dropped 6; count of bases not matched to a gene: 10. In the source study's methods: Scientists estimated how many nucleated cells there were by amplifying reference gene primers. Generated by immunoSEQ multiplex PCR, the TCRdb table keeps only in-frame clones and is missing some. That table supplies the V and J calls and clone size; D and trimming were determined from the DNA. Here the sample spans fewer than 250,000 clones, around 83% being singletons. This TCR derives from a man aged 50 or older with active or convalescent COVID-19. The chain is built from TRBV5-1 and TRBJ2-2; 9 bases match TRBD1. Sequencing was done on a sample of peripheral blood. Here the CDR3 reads CASSKLEGQGSGELFF. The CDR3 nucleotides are TGCGCCAGCAGCAAGTTGGAGGGACAGGGTTCCGGGGAGCTGTTTTTT. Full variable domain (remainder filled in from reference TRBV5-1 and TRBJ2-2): KAGVTQTPRYLIKTRGQQVTLSCSPISGHRSVSWYQQTPGQGLQFLFEYFSETQRNKGNFPGRFSGRQFSNSRSEMNVSTLELGDSALYLCASSKLEGQGSGELFFGEGSRLTVL.